This TCR beta chain emerged from a study of blood T cells in healthy people across ages. The CDR3 runs 12 residues. Between the trimmed V and J ends, which lost 3 bases and 10 bases, there was a span of 12 bases. The V gene's germline CDR1 is MDHEN and CDR2 SYDVKM. Individuals who donated were healthy Caucasians from Russia aged about 6 to 90. Every donor contributed about 10 milliliters of peripheral blood by blood draw. Together with a sample-barcoded 5' primer, a J-beta primer mix was included in a second PCR lasting about 7 to 11 cycles. TCRdb independently ran MiXCR on the 5' RACE reads; one entry per CDR3 protein. The sample shows around 1.7 million distinct CDR3 sequences, under 30% of them seen only once.

The clonotype was recovered from a woman aged 25-40 years in good health. The rearrangement uses TRBV28 and TRBJ2-5; maybe TRBD1 (5 bases). The sequencing input was blood. CDR3 DNA: TGTGCCAGCAGTTTTTATAGACAGTACCAGTACTTC. It encodes CASSFYRQYQYF.